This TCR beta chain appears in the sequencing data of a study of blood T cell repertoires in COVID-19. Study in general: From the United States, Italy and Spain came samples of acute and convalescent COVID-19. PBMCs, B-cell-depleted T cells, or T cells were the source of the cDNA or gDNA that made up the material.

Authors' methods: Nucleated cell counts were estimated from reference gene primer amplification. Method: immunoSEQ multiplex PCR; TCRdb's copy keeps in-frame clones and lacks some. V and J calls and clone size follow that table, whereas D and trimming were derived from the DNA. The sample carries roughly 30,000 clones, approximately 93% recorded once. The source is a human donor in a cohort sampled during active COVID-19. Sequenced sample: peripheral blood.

The CDR3 sequence: CASSFGTGGYEQYF. CDR3 DNA: TGTGCCAGCAGTTTCGGGACAGGGGGCTACGAGCAGTACTTC. J is TRBJ2-7 and V is TRBV27; 11 positions match TRBD1. Germline CDR1 MNHEY, CDR2 SMNVEV (reference sequence). The CDR3 loop spans 14 amino acids. J lost 3 bases, V lost 3 bases, and 1 base had no gene match.